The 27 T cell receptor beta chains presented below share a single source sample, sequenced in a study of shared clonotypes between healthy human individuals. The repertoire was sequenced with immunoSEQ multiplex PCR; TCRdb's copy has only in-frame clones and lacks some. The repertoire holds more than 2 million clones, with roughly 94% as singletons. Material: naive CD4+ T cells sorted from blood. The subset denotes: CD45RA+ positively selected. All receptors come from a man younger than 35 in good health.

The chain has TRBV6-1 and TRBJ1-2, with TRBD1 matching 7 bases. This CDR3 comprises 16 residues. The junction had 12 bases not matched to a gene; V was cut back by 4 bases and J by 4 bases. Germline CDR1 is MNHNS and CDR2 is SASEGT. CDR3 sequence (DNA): TGTGCCAGCAGTGTAGGACAGGTCCTCTTGGGCTATGGCTACACCTTC. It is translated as CASSVGQVLLGYGYTF.

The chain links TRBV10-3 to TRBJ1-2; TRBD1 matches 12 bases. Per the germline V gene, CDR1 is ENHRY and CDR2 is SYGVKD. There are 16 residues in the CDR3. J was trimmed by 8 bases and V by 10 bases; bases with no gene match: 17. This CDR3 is CATFGTGGTVWEGYTF. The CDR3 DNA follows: TGTGCCACCTTTGGGACAGGGGGCACCGTGTGGGAAGGCTACACCTTC.

CDR3 protein: CASTEGSYEQYF. The CDR3 DNA is TGTGCCAGCACCGAGGGTTCCTACGAGCAGTACTTC. The gene calls are TRBV6-1 and TRBJ2-7; D may be TRBD2 (5 bases). The CDR3 spans 12 residues. V gave up 7 bases and J gave up 1 base, with 8 bases separating them. From germline, CDR1 is MNHNS and CDR2 SASEGT.

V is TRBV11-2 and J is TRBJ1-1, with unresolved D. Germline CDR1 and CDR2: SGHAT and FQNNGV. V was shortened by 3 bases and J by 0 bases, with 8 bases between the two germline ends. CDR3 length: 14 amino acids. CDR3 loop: CASSFHRMNTEAFF. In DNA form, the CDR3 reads TGTGCCAGCAGCTTTCACAGAATGAACACTGAAGCTTTCTTT.

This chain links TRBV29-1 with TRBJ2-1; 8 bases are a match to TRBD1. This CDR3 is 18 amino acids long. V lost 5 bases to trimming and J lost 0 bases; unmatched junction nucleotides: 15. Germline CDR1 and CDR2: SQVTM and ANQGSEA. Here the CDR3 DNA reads TGCAGCGTTCCGCTCATTGGACAGGGTTTGAGCTCCTACAATGAGCAGTTCTTC. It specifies CSVPLIGQGLSSYNEQFF.

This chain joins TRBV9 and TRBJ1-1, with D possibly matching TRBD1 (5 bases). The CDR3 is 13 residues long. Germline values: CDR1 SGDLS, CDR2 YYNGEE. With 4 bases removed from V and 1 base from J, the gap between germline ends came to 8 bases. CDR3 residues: CASSSGGNTEAFF. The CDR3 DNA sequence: TGTGCCAGCAGCTCGGGGGGGAACACTGAAGCTTTCTTT.

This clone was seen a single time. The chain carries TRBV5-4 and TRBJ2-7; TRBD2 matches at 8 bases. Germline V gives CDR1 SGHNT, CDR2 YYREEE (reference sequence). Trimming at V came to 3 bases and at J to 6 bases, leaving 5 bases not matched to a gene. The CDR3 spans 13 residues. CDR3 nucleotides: TGTGCCAGCAGCTCGGGGGGGAGCGGCGAGCAGTACTTC. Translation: CASSSGGSGEQYF.

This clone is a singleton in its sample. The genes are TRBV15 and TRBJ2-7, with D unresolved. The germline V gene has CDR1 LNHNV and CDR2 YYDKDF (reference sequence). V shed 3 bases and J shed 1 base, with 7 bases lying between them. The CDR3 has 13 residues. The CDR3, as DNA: TGTGCCACCAGCAGTTGGGTATCCTACGAGCAGTACTTC. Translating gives CATSSWVSYEQYF.

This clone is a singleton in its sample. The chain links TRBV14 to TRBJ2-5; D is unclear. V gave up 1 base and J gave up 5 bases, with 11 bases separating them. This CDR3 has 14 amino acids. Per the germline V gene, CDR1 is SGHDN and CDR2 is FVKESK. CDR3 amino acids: CASSQGVPRETQYF. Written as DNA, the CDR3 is TGTGCCAGCAGCCAAGGTGTGCCCCGGGAGACCCAGTACTTC.

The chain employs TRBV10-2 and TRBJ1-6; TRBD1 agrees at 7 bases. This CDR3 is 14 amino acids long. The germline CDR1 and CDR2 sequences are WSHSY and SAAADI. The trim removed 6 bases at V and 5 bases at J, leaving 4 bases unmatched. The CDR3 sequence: CASSRDRNNSPLHF. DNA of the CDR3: TGCGCCAGCAGCCGGGACAGAAATAATTCACCCCTCCACTTT.

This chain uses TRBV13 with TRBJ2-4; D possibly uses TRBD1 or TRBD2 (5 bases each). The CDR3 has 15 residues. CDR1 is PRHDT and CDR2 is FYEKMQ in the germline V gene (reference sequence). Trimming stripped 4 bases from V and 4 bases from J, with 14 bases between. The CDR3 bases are TGTGCCAGCAGCTCCCGGGGCCCAGGGAAAAACATTCAGTACTTC. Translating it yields CASSSRGPGKNIQYF.

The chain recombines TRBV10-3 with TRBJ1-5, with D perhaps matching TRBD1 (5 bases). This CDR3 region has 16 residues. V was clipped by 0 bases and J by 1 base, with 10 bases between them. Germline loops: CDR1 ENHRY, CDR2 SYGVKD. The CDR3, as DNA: TGTGCCATCAGTGAGTCACGGGGGAGGAGCAATCAGCCCCAGCATTTT. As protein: CAISESRGRSNQPQHF.

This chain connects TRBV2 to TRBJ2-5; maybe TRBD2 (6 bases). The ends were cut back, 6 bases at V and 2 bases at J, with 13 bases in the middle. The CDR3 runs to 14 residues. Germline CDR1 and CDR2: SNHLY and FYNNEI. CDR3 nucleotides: TGTGCCAGCAGCCCTCGGGGGAATCAAGAGACCCAGTACTTC. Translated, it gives CASSPRGNQETQYF.

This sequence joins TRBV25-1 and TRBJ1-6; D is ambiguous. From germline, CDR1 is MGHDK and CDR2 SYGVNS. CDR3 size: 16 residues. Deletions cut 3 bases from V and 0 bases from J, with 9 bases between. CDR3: CASSDPGSSYNSPLHF. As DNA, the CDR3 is TGTGCCAGCAGTGACCCAGGAAGCTCCTATAATTCACCCCTCCACTTT.

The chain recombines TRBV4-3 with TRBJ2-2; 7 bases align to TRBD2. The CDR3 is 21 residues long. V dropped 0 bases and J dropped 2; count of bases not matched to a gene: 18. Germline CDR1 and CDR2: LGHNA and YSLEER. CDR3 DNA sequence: TGCGCCAGCAGCCAAGATGCTTTAGCGGGCCTAGGAAGAGCCAACACCGGGGAGCTGTTTTTT. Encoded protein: CASSQDALAGLGRANTGELFF.

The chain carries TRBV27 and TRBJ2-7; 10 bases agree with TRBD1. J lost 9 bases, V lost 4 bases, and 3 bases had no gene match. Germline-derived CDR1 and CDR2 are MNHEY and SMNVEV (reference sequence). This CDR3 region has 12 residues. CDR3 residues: CASSSTGGWQYF. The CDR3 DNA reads TGTGCCAGCAGTTCGACAGGGGGCTGGCAGTACTTC.

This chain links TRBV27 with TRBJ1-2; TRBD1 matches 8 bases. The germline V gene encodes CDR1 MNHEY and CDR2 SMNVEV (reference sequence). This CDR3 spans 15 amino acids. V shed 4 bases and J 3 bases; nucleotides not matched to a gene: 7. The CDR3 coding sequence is TGTGCCAGCAGTTCAACAGGGGGAGGAGACTATGGCTACACCTTC. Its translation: CASSSTGGGDYGYTF.

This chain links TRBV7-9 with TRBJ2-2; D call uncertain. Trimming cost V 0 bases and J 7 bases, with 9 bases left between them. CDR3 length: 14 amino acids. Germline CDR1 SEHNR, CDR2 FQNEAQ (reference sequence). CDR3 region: CASSLAGGGGELFF. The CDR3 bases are TGTGCCAGCAGCTTAGCAGGCGGTGGCGGGGAGCTGTTTTTT.

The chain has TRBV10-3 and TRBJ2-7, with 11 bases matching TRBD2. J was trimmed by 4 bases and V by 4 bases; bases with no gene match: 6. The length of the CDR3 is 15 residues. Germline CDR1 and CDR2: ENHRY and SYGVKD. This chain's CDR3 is CAISVTLAGGYEQYF. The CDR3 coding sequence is TGTGCCATCAGTGTTACGCTAGCGGGGGGTTACGAGCAGTACTTC.

CDR3 in amino acids: CASSRGSNYGYTF. The CDR3 DNA reads as TGTGCCAGCAGCCGCGGGTCTAACTATGGCTACACCTTC. The chain is built from TRBV6-1 and TRBJ1-2; unclear D gene. Germline V gives CDR1 MNHNS, CDR2 SASEGT. V gave up 6 bases and J gave up 0 bases, with 8 bases separating them. This CDR3 spans 13 amino acids.

CDR3 amino acids: CASSFTGTTSYEQYF. CDR3 nucleotides: TGTGCCAGCAGCTTCACGGGGACGACTTCCTACGAGCAGTACTTC. V is TRBV7-8 and J is TRBJ2-7, with D perhaps matching TRBD1 or TRBD2 (5 bases each). V lost 3 bases to trimming and J lost 1 base, with 13 bases between them. CDR3 length equals 15 residues. The germline V gene encodes CDR1 SGHVS and CDR2 FQNEAQ.

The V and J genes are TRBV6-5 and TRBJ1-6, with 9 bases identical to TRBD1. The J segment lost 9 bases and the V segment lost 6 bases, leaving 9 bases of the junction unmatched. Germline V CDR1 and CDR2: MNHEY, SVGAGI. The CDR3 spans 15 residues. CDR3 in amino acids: CASRKPGQGGSPLHF. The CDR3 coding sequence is TGTGCCAGCAGGAAGCCGGGACAGGGAGGTTCACCCCTCCACTTT.

The chain's CDR3 is CASSTTGAANEKLFF. The CDR3 coding sequence is TGTGCCAGCAGCACCACAGGGGCTGCTAATGAAAAACTGTTTTTT. The chain employs TRBV5-5 and TRBJ1-4; 7 nucleotides match TRBD1. The CDR3 totals 15 residues. Germline V lookup: CDR1 SGHKS, CDR2 YYEKEE (reference sequence). The V and J ends lost 4 bases and 3 bases, in that order; junction bases with no gene match: 6.

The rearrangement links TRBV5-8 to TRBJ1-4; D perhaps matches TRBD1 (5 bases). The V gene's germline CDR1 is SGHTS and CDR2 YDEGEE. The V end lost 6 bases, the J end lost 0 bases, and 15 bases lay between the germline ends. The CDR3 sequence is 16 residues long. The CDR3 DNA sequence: TGTGCCAGCACCCGGGGCAGGCCTCCAACTAATGAAAAACTGTTTTTT. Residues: CASTRGRPPTNEKLFF.

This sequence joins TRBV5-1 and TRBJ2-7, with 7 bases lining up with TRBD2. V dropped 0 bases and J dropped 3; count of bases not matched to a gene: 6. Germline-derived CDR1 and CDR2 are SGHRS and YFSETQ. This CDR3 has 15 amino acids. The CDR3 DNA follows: TGCGCCAGCAGCTTGGAGGCGGGAGCCTTCTACGAGCAGTACTTC. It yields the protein CASSLEAGAFYEQYF.

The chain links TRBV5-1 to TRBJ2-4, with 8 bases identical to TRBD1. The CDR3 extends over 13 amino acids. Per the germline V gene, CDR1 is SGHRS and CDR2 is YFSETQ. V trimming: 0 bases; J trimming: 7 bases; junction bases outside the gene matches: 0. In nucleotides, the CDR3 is TGCGCCAGCAGCTTGGACAGGGGGAACATTCAGTACTTC. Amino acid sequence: CASSLDRGNIQYF.

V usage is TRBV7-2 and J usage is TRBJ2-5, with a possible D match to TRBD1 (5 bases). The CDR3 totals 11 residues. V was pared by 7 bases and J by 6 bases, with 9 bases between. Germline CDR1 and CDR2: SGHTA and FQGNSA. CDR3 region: CASIRAQTQYF. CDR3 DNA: TGTGCCAGCATCAGGGCACAGACCCAGTACTTC.